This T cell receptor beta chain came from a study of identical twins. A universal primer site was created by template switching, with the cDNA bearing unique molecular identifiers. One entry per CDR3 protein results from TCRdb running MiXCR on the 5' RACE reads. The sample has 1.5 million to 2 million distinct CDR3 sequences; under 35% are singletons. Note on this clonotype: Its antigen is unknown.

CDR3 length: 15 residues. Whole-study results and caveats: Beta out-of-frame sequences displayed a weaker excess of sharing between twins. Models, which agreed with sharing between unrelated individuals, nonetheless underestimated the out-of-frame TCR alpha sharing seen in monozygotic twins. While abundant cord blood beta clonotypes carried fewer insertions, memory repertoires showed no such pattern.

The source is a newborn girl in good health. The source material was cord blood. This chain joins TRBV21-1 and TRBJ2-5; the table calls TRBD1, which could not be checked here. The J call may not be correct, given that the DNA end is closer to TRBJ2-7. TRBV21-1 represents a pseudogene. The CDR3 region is CASSKKQGAFHEQYF. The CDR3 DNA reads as TGTGCCAGCAGCAAAAAACAAGGGGCTTTCCACGAGCAGTACTTC.